This TCR beta chain stems from a study of T cell repertoires in cytomegalovirus infection. Study as a whole: Public TCR beta signatures provided an indication of both CMV infection and a matching HLA type. Study outcomes and limitations: Carriers of CMV plus the relevant HLA were identified by cumulative public TCR beta family frequency. HLA-C-restricted CMV clonotypes gave the most frequent clonotype in two of eight donors.

CDR1 and CDR2 from the germline V gene are SGHVT and SQSDAQ. The CDR3 covers 16 residues. J lost 7 bases, V lost 5 bases, and 11 bases had no gene match. Via MiXCR, TCRdb re-called the reads, giving one row per CDR3 protein. The repertoire holds approximately 400,000 distinct CDR3 sequences, with approximately 31% as singletons. With regard to this clonotype: As yet, its antigen is unknown.

This sequence originates from a human donor in good health (CMV status not recorded). Some clones in this sample may be carry-over from other donors' samples. The sequencing sample was made of PBMCs. The chain couples TRBV7-4 to TRBJ1-6, with 7 bases that match TRBD1. CDR3 DNA sequence: TGTGCCAGCAGCAGCGGACAGGCCGTGCGGAATTCACCCCTCCACTTT. Translation: CASSSGQAVRNSPLHF.